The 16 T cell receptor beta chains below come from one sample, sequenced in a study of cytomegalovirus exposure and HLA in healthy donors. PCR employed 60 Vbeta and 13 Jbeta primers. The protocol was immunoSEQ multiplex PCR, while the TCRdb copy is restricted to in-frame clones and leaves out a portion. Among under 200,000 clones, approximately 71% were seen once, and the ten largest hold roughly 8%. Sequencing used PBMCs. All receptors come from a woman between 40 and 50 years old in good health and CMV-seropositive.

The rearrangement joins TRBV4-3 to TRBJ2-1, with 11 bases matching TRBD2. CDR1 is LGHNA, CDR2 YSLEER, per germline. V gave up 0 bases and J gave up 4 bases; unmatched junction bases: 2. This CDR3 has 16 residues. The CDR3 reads CASSQDWTSGYNEQFF. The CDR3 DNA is TGCGCCAGCAGCCAAGATTGGACTAGCGGGTACAATGAGCAGTTCTTC.

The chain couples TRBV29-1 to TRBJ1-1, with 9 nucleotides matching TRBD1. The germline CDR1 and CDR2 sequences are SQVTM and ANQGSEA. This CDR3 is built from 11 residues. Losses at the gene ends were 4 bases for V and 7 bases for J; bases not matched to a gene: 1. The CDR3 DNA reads TGCAGCGTTGCGACAGGGGGTGAAGCTTTCTTT. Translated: CSVATGGEAFF.

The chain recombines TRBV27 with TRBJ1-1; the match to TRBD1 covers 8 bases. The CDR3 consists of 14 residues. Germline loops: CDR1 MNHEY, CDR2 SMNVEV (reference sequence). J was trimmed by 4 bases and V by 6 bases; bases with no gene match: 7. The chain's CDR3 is CASSLYQGATEAFF. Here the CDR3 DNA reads TGTGCCAGCAGCCTTTATCAGGGGGCCACTGAAGCTTTCTTT.

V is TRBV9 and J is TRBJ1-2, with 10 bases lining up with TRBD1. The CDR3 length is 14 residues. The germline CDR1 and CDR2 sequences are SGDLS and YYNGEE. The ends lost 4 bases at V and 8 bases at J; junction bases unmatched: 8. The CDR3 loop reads CASSPPGTGVGYTF. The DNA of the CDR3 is TGTGCCAGCAGCCCTCCCGGGACAGGGGTCGGCTACACCTTC. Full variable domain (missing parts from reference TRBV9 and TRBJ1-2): DSGVTQTPKHLITATGQRVTLRCSPRSGDLSVYWYQQSLDQGLQFLIQYYNGEERAKGNILERFSAQQFPDLHSELNLSSLELGDSALYFCASSPPGTGVGYTFGSGTRLTVV.

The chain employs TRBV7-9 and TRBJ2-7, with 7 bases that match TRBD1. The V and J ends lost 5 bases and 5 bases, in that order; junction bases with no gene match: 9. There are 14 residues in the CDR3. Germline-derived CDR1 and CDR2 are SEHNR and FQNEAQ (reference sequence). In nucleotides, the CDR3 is TGTGCCAGCAGCGCAACCGGGACAGTCAACGAGCAGTACTTC. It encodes CASSATGTVNEQYF.

Here the CDR3 DNA reads TGCGCCAGCAGCTACGGACAGACCTACGAGCAGTACTTC. This sequence encodes CASSYGQTYEQYF. This chain links TRBV5-1 with TRBJ2-7; D may be TRBD1 (6 bases). Germline V gene data show CDR1 as SGHRS and CDR2 as YFSETQ. V lost 3 bases and J 2 bases, leaving 9 bases between the germline ends. This CDR3 comprises 13 residues.

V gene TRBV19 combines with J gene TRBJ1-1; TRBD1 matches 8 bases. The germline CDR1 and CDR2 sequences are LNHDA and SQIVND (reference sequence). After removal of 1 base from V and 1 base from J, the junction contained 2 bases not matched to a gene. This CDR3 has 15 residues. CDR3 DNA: TGTGCCAGTAGTATAGGAGGGACAGGGAACACTGAAGCTTTCTTT. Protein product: CASSIGGTGNTEAFF. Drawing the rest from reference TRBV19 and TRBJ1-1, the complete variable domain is DGGITQSPKYLFRKEGQNVTLSCEQNLNHDAMYWYRQDPGQGLRLIYYSQIVNDFQKGDIAEGYSVSREKKESFPLTVTSAQKNPTAFYLCASSIGGTGNTEAFFGQGTRLTVV.

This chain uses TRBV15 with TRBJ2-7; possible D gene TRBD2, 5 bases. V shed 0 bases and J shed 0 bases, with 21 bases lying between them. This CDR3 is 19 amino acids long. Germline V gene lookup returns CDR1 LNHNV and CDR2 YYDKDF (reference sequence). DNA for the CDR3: TGTGCCACCAGCAGAGATCCGGGCGGGCCCAGTATTAACTCCTACGAGCAGTACTTC. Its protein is CATSRDPGGPSINSYEQYF.

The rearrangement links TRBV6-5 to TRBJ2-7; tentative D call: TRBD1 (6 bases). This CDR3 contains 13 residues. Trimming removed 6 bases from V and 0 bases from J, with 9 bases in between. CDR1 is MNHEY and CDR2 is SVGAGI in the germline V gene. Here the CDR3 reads CASRKQGSYEQYF. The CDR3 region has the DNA TGTGCCAGCAGGAAACAGGGCTCCTACGAGCAGTACTTC.

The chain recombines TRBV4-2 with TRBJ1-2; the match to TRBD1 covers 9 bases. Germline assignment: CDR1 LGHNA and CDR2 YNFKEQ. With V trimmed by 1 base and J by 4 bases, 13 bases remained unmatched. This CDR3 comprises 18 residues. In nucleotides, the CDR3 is TGTGCCAGCAGCCAAGGTAGGACAGGGGTCGGGACGGCCTATGGCTACACCTTC. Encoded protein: CASSQGRTGVGTAYGYTF.

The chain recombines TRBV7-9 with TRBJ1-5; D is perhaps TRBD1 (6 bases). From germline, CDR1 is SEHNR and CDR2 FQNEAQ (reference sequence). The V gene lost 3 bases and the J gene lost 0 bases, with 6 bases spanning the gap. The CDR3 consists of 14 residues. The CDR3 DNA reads TGTGCCAGCAGCTTGACAGGTAGCAATCAGCCCCAGCATTTT. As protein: CASSLTGSNQPQHF.

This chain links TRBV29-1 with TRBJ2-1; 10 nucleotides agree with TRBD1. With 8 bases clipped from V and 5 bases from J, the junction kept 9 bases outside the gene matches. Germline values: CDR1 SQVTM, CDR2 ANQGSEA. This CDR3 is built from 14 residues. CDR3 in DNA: TGCAGCTCCTCGCCTGGGACAGGGGACAATGAGCAGTTCTTC. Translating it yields CSSSPGTGDNEQFF.

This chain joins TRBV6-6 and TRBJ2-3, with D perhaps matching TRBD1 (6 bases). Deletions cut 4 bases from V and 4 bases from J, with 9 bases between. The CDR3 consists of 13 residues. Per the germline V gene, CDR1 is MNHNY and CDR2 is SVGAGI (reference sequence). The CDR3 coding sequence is TGTGCCAGCAGTTTCCAGGGGCCAGATACGCAGTATTTT. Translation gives CASSFQGPDTQYF.

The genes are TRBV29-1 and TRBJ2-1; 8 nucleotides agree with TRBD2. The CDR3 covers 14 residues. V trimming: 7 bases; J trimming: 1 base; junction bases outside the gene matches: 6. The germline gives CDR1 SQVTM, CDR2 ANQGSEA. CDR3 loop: CSAIQRESYNEQFF. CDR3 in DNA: TGCAGCGCAATACAGCGGGAGTCCTACAATGAGCAGTTCTTC.

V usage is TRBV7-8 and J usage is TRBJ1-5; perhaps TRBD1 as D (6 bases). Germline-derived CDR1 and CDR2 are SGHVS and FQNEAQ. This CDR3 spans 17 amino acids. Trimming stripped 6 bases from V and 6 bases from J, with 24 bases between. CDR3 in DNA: TGTGCCAGCAGTTTAACTGGGACACTGGGGGTTCCTCAGCCCCAGCATTTT. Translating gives CASSLTGTLGVPQPQHF.

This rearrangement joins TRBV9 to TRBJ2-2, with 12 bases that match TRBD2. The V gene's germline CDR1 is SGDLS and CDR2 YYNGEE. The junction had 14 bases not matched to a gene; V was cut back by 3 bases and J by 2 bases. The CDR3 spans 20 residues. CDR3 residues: CASSGSVMGLAGGNTGELFF. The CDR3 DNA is TGTGCCAGCAGCGGATCAGTTATGGGACTAGCGGGCGGTAACACCGGGGAGCTGTTTTTT. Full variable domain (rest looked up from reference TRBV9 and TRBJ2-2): DSGVTQTPKHLITATGQRVTLRCSPRSGDLSVYWYQQSLDQGLQFLIQYYNGEERAKGNILERFSAQQFPDLHSELNLSSLELGDSALYFCASSGSVMGLAGGNTGELFFGEGSRLTVL.